This T cell receptor (beta chain) was recovered during a study of blood T cell repertoires in COVID-19. Ages ranged from about 18 to 89 years, with residence in fewer than 25 US areas. This CDR3 contains 19 residues. Germline-derived CDR1 and CDR2 are SEHNR and FQNEAQ (reference sequence). V trimming: 5 bases; J trimming: 2 bases; junction bases outside the gene matches: 17. TCRdb's copy holds only in-frame clones and misses some; the assay was immunoSEQ multiplex PCR. The table shows about 150,000 clones, with roughly 89% occurring only once. The sequence came from a middle-aged man who had recovered from COVID-19. V and J are TRBV7-9 and TRBJ2-2, with 7 nucleotides matching TRBD1. The sequencing sample was made of PBMCs or T cells enriched from blood (not recorded which). The CDR3 nucleotides read TGTGCCAGCAGCCCCGATCGAGGGGGCCAGAGACTTAACACCGGGGAGCTGTTTTTT. Translating gives CASSPDRGGQRLNTGELFF.